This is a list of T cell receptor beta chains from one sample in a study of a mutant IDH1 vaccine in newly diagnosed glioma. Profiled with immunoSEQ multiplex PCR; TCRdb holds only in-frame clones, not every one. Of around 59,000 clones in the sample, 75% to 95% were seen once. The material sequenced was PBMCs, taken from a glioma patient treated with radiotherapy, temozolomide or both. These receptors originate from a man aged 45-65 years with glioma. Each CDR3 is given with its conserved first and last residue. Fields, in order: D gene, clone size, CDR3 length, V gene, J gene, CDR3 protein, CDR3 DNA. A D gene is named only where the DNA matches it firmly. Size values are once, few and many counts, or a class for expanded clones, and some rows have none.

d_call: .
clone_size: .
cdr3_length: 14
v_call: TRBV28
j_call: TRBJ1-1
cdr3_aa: CASSSRGHNTEAFF
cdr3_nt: TGTGCCAGCAGTTCCAGGGGCCATAACACTGAAGCTTTCTTT

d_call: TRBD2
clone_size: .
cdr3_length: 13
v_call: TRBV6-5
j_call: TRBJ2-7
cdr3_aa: CASSPPGGYEQYF
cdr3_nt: TGTGCCAGCAGCCCGCCGGGAGGCTACGAGCAGTACTTC

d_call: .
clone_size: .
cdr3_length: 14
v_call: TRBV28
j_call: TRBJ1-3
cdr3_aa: CASSSFGGGNTIYF
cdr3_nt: TGTGCCAGCAGTTCCTTCGGAGGTGGAAACACCATATATTTT

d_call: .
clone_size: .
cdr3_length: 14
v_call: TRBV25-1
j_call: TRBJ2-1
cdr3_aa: CASSEYASNGEQFF
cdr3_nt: TGTGCCAGCAGTGAATATGCCAGCAATGGCGAGCAGTTCTTC

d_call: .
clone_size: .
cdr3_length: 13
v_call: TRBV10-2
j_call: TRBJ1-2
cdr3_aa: CASSREQSSGYTF
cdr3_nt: TGCGCCAGCAGCAGGGAACAGTCTAGTGGCTACACCTTC

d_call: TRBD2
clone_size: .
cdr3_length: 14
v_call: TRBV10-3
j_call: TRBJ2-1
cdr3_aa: CAISRDYSYNEQFF
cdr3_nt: TGTGCCATCAGCCGGGACTACTCCTACAATGAGCAGTTCTTC

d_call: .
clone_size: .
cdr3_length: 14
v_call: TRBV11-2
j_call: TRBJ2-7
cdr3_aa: CASSPRQGAYEQYF
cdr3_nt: TGTGCCAGCAGCCCCCGCCAGGGCGCCTACGAGCAGTACTTC

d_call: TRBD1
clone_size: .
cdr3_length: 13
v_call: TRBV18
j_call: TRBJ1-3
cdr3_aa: CASSTTGRNTIYF
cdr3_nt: TGTGCCAGCTCGACGACAGGGAGGAACACCATATATTTT

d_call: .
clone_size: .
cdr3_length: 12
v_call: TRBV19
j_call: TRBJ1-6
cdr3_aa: CASRQLGSPLHF
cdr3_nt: TGTGCCAGTCGACAATTAGGTTCACCCCTCCACTTT

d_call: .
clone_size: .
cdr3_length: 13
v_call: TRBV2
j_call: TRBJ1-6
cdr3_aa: CASSGSYNSPLHF
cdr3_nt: TGTGCCAGCAGTGGCTCCTATAATTCACCCCTCCACTTT

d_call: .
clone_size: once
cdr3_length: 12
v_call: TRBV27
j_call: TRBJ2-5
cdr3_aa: CASSDYSGTQYF
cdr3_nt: TGTGCCAGCAGTGATTACTCCGGGACGCAGTACTTC

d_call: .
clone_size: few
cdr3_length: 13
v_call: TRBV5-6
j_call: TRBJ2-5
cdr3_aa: CASSFPFGETQYF
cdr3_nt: TGTGCCAGCAGCTTTCCCTTTGGAGAGACCCAGTACTTC

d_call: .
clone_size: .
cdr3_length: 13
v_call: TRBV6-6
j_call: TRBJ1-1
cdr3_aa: CASSPVGSGEAFF
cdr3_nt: TGTGCCAGCAGCCCTGTGGGAAGCGGTGAAGCTTTCTTT

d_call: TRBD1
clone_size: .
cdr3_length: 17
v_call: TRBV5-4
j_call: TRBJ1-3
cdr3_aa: CASSPVPSGGPGNTIYF
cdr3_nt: TGTGCCAGCAGCCCAGTGCCTTCAGGGGGCCCTGGAAACACCATATATTTT

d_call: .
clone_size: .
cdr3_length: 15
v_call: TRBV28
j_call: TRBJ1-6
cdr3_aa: CASSPPPWRGSPLHF
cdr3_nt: TGTGCCAGCAGCCCACCTCCTTGGAGGGGATCACCCCTCCACTTT

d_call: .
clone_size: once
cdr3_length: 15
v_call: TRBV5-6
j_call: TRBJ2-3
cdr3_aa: CASSLEGRPTDTQYF
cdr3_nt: TGTGCCAGCAGCTTGGAAGGCAGGCCCACAGATACGCAGTATTTT

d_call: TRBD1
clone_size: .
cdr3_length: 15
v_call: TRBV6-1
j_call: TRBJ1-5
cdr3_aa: CASRADRGSNQPQHF
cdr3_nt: TGTGCCAGCAGAGCGGACAGGGGTAGCAATCAGCCCCAGCATTTT

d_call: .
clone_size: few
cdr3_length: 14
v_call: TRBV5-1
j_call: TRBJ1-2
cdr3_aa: CASSFGGTAYGYTF
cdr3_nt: TGCGCCAGCAGCTTTGGGGGCACAGCCTATGGCTACACCTTC

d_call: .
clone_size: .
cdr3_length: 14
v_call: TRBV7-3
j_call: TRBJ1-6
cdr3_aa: CASSLQGLGSPLHF
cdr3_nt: TGTGCCAGCAGCTTACAGGGTTTGGGATCACCCCTCCACTTT

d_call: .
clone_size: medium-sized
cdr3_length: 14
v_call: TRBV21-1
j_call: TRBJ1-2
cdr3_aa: CASGGGDVGYGYTF
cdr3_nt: TGTGCCAGCGGGGGCGGGGACGTGGGCTATGGCTACACCTTC

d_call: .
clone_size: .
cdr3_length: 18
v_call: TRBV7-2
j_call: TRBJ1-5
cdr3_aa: CASSLVAIGGRSNQPQHF
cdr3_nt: TGTGCCAGCAGCTTAGTCGCTATAGGGGGACGTAGCAATCAGCCCCAGCATTTT

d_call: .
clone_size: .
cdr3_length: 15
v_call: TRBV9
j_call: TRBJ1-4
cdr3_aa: CASSAQGTGNEKLFF
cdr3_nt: TGTGCCAGCAGCGCCCAGGGGACGGGTAATGAAAAACTGTTTTTT

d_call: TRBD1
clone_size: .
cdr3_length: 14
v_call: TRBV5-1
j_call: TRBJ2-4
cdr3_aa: CASSLGQGRDIQYF
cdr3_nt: TGCGCCAGCAGCCTAGGACAGGGTCGGGACATTCAGTACTTC

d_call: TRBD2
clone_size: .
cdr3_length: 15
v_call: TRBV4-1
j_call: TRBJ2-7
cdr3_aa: CASSQEGTSGYEQYF
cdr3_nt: TGCGCCAGCAGCCAAGAAGGGACTAGCGGCTACGAGCAGTACTTC

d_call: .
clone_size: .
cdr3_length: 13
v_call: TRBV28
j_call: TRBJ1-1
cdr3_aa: CASRSRGGVEAFF
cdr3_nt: TGTGCCAGCAGATCTAGGGGTGGGGTTGAAGCTTTCTTT

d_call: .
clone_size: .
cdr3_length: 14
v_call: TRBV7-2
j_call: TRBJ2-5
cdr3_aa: CASSSNRARETQYF
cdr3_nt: TGTGCCAGCAGCTCGAACAGGGCGCGGGAGACCCAGTACTTC